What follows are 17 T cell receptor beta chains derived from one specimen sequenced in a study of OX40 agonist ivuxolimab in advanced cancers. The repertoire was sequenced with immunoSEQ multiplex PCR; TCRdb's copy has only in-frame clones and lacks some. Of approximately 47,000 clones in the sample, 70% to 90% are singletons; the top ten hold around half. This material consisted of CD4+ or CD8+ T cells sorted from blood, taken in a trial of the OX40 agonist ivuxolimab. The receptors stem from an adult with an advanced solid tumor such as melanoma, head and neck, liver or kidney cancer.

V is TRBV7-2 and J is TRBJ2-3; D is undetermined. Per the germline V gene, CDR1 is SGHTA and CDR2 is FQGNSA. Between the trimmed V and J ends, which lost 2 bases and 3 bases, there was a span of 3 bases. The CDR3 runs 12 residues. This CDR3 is CASSLLTDTQYF. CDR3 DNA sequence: TGTGCCAGCAGCTTATTGACAGATACGCAGTATTTT.

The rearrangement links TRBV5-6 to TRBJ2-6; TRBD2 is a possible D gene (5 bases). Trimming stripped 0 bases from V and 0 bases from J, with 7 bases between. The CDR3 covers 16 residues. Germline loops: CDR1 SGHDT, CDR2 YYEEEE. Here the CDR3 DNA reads TGTGCCAGCAGCTTGGCCGGAGGCTCTGGGGCCAACGTCCTGACTTTC. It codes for CASSLAGGSGANVLTF.

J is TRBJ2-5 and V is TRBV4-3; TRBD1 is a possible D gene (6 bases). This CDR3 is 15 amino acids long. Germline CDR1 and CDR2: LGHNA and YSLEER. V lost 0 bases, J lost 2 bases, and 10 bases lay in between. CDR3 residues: CASSQDPGQQETQYF. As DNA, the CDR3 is TGCGCCAGCAGCCAAGATCCAGGACAGCAAGAGACCCAGTACTTC.

For the CDR3, the DNA is TGTGCCAGCAGCTTAAGTGGGACAGGGGCTACCCTCCTCTATGGCTACACCTTC. Amino acids: CASSLSGTGATLLYGYTF. This rearrangement joins TRBV7-9 to TRBJ1-2; 10 positions agree with TRBD1. The length of the CDR3 is 18 residues. V shed 2 bases and J 4 bases; nucleotides not matched to a gene: 13. Germline V CDR1 and CDR2: SEHNR, FQNEAQ (reference sequence).

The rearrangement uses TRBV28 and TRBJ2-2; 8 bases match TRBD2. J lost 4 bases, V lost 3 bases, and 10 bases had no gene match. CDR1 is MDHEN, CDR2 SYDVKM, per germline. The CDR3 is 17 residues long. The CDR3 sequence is CASSFPSAGAITGELFF. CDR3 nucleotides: TGTGCCAGCAGTTTTCCGTCAGCGGGGGCGATCACCGGGGAGCTGTTTTTT.

In nucleotides, the CDR3 is TGTGCCAGCAGCTCTGTCCAATCCTACGAGCAGTACTTC. This gives the protein CASSSVQSYEQYF. The chain has TRBV5-6 and TRBJ2-7, with no clear D. Trimming shortened V by 3 bases and J by 1 base, and 8 bases separated the two germline ends. Per the germline V gene, CDR1 is SGHDT and CDR2 is YYEEEE. The CDR3 consists of 13 residues.

CDR3 in DNA: TGTGCCAGCAGTTTAAACAGGGACACCGGGGAGCTGTTTTTT. Its translation is CASSLNRDTGELFF. This chain uses TRBV27 with TRBJ2-2; TRBD1 might be the D (6 bases). The V gene's germline CDR1 is MNHEY and CDR2 SMNVEV (reference sequence). The CDR3 length is 14 residues. V was clipped by 2 bases and J by 3 bases, with 7 bases between them.

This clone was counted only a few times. As DNA, the CDR3 is TGTGCCAGCGGCGAAGGGGGCTCTGAAGCTTTCTTT. Protein sequence: CASGEGGSEAFF. This chain uses TRBV9 with TRBJ1-1, with TRBD1 identical over 7 bases. The CDR3 has 12 residues. The V and J ends lost 7 bases and 6 bases, in that order; junction bases with no gene match: 6. The germline V gene encodes CDR1 SGDLS and CDR2 YYNGEE.

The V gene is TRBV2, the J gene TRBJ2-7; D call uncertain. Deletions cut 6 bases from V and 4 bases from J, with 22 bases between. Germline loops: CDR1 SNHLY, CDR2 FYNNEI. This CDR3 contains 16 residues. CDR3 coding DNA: TGTGCCAGCAGCTTCGACCGAGACAAAGGTCTATACGAGCAGTACTTC. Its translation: CASSFDRDKGLYEQYF.

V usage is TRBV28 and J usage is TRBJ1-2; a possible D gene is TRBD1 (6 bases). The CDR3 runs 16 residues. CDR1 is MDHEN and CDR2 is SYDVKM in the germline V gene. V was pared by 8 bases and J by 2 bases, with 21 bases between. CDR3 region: CASSPGHQGRNYGYTF. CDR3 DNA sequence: TGTGCCAGCTCTCCTGGGCATCAGGGGAGGAACTATGGCTACACCTTC.

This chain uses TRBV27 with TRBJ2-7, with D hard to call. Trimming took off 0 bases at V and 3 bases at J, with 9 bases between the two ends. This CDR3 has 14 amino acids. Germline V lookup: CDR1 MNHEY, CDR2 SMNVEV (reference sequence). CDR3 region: CASSLSTPGYEQYF. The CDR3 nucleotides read TGTGCCAGCAGTTTATCGACCCCCGGCTACGAGCAGTACTTC.

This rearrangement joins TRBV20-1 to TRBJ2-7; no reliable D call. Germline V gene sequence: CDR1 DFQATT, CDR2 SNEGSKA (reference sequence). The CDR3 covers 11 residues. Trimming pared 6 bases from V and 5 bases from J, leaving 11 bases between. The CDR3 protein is CSAAFNHEQYF. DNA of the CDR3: TGCAGTGCAGCCTTCAACCACGAGCAGTACTTC.

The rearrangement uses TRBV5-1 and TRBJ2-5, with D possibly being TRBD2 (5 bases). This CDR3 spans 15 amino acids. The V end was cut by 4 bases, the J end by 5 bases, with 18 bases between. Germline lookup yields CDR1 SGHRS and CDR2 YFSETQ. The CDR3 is CASSPEGDYQETQYF. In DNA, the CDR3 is TGCGCCAGCAGCCCCGAGGGCGACTATCAGGAGACCCAGTACTTC. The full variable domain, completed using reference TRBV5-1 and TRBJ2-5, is KAGVTQTPRYLIKTRGQQVTLSCSPISGHRSVSWYQQTPGQGLQFLFEYFSETQRNKGNFPGRFSGRQFSNSRSEMNVSTLELGDSALYLCASSPEGDYQETQYFGPGTRLLVL.

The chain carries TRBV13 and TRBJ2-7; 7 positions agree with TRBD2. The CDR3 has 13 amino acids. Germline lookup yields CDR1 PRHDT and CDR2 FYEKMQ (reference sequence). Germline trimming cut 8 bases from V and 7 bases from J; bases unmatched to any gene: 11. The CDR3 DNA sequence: TGTGCCAGCCGAGGAGGGAGGGGATGGGAGCAGTACTTC. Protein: CASRGGRGWEQYF.

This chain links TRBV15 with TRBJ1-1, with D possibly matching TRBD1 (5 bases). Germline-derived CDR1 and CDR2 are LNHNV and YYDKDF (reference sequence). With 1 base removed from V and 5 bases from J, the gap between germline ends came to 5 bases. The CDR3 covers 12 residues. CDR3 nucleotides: TGTGCCACCAGCAGAGGGGGGACTGAAGCTTTCTTT. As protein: CATSRGGTEAFF.

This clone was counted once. The DNA for the CDR3 is TGCGCCAGCAGCTTGGGTGTCAGGGGTTACGATGAGCAGTTCTTC. It encodes CASSLGVRGYDEQFF. V usage is TRBV5-1 and J usage is TRBJ2-1; D might be TRBD1 (6 bases). CDR3 length: 15 amino acids. V lost 0 bases, J lost 8 bases, and 15 bases lay in between. Germline CDR1 reads SGHRS; CDR2 reads YFSETQ.

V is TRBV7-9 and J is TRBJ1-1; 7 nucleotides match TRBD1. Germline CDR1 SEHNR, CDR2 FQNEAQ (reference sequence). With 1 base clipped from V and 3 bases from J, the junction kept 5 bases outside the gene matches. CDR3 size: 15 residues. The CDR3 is CASSLGQGTYTEAFF. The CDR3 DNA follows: TGTGCCAGCAGCTTAGGACAGGGAACATACACTGAAGCTTTCTTT.